These 22 T cell receptor beta chains were sequenced from one sample in a study of spatial heterogeneity in lung cancer. As to time point: blood at routine non-recurrence follow-up after resection. MiXCR was run by TCRdb on the 5' RACE reads, yielding one entry per CDR3 protein. Among approximately 93,000 distinct CDR3 sequences listed, just under 20% were seen once. The sequenced sample was PBMCs, obtained at follow-up. The receptors were sampled from a male donor with early-stage non-small cell lung cancer.

The J gene is TRBJ2-7, the V gene TRBV4-1; weak D call: TRBD2 (5 bases). The CDR3 extends over 19 amino acids. V lost 4 bases and J 7 bases, leaving 32 bases between the germline ends. The germline gives CDR1 MGHRA, CDR2 YSYEKL. The CDR3 coding sequence is TGCGCCAGCAGCCGGAAGGTCGGCCAAACAACTTTTTCCGACTATGAGCAGTACTTC. It codes for CASSRKVGQTTFSDYEQYF.

The V call is TRBV15, the J call TRBJ2-1, with 9 bases that match TRBD1. The V gene end was trimmed by 3 bases and the J gene end by 8 bases; junction bases not matched to a gene: 11. The V gene's germline CDR1 is LNHNV and CDR2 YYDKDF (reference sequence). The CDR3 sequence is 16 residues long. CDR3 region: CATSRASTGDRDEQFF. The CDR3 region has the DNA TGTGCCACCAGCAGGGCATCAACAGGGGACAGGGATGAGCAGTTCTTC.

The chain combines TRBV10-1 with TRBJ2-3; 7 nucleotides align to TRBD2. Germline CDR1 is WNHNN and CDR2 is SYGVQD (reference sequence). V was clipped by 6 bases and J by 5 bases; unmatched bases: 14. The CDR3 length is 16 residues. CDR3 amino acids: CASSQEGRGMGDTQYF. CDR3 in DNA: TGCGCCAGCAGCCAGGAAGGGAGGGGTATGGGAGATACGCAGTATTTT.

This clonotype has more than one count but fewer than ten. J is TRBJ2-6 and V is TRBV7-8; TRBD2 might be the D (6 bases). The length of the CDR3 is 20 residues. V was cut by 2 bases and J by 0 bases, with 20 bases left in between. CDR1 is SGHVS and CDR2 is FQNEAQ in the germline V gene. Written as DNA, the CDR3 is TGTGCCAGCAGCTTAAAAAGGATGGAGGGCGTAAGCTCTGGGGCCAACGTCCTGACTTTC. Protein: CASSLKRMEGVSSGANVLTF. The entire variable domain, with the rest obtained from reference TRBV7-8 and TRBJ2-6, is as follows: GAGVSQSPRYKVAKRGQDVALRCDPISGHVSLFWYQQALGQGPEFLTYFQNEAQLDKSGLPSDRFFAERPEGSVSTLKIQRTQQEDSAVYLCASSLKRMEGVSSGANVLTFGAGSRLTVL.

V is TRBV7-2 and J is TRBJ2-1; 11 positions match TRBD2. V was pared by 1 base and J by 9 bases, with 11 bases of the junction left unmatched. This CDR3 region has 17 residues. CDR1 and CDR2 from the germline V gene are SGHTA and FQGNSA. The CDR3 region has the DNA TGTGCCAGCAGCTTAGTAGGTGCAACTAGCGGGAGAGGTGAGCAGTTCTTC. Its translation: CASSLVGATSGRGEQFF.

This chain links TRBV30 with TRBJ2-7, with D possibly being TRBD2 (6 bases). The CDR3 loop spans 14 amino acids. V was cut by 8 bases and J by 3 bases, with 20 bases left in between. CDR1 and CDR2 from the germline V gene are GTSNPN and SVGIG (reference sequence). The CDR3 spells CAGGMSGRNYEQYF. The DNA for the CDR3 is TGTGCCGGGGGGATGTCAGGGCGTAACTACGAGCAGTACTTC.

The chain uses TRBV29-1 and TRBJ2-5; D is ambiguous. The CDR3 consists of 13 residues. The V end lost 4 bases, the J end lost 4 bases, and 13 bases lay between the germline ends. Germline CDR1 reads SQVTM; CDR2 reads ANQGSEA. The CDR3 DNA is TGCAGCGTTGTAGGTATGAGTGGAGAGACCCAGTACTTC. The encoded protein is CSVVGMSGETQYF.

The chain has TRBV3-1 and TRBJ2-7; TRBD1 or TRBD2 may be the D gene (5 bases each). The CDR3 loop spans 15 amino acids. Trimming took 4 bases from V and 3 from J, leaving 16 bases between them. CDR1 and CDR2 from the germline V gene are LGHDT and YNNKEL (reference sequence). Here the CDR3 reads CASSPTGTENYEQYF. The CDR3 DNA follows: TGTGCCAGCAGCCCTACCGGGACGGAAAACTACGAGCAGTACTTC.

V usage is TRBV19 and J usage is TRBJ2-3; 9 nucleotides align to TRBD2. Germline V lookup: CDR1 LNHDA, CDR2 SQIVND (reference sequence). V dropped 7 bases and J dropped 6; count of bases not matched to a gene: 8. This CDR3 contains 14 residues. In nucleotides, the CDR3 is TGTGCCAGTACGTCAGCGGGGGGTTTGGATACGCAGTATTTT. Encoded protein: CASTSAGGLDTQYF. The full variable domain, with the rest looked up from reference TRBV19 and TRBJ2-3, is DGGITQSPKYLFRKEGQNVTLSCEQNLNHDAMYWYRQDPGQGLRLIYYSQIVNDFQKGDIAEGYSVSREKKESFPLTVTSAQKNPTAFYLCASTSAGGLDTQYFGPGTRLTVL.

The chain uses TRBV5-1 and TRBJ2-2, with TRBD1 identical over 7 bases. Germline V gives CDR1 SGHRS, CDR2 YFSETQ. After removal of 6 bases from V and 3 bases from J, the junction contained 8 bases not matched to a gene. This CDR3 is 15 amino acids long. Here the CDR3 DNA reads TGCGCCAGCACAGAAGGGCAGGGGGACACCGGGGAGCTGTTTTTT. Its translation is CASTEGQGDTGELFF.

The table lists this clonotype with many counts. CDR3 sequence (DNA): TGTGCCAGCAGTGAATTGGGGCCAGGCCAAGAGACCCAGTACTTC. Translating it yields CASSELGPGQETQYF. The J gene is TRBJ2-5, the V gene TRBV25-1, with D possibly matching TRBD1 (5 bases). Germline V gene sequence: CDR1 MGHDK, CDR2 SYGVNS. The CDR3 extends over 15 amino acids. V was shortened by 1 base and J by 1 base, with 10 bases between the two germline ends.

This chain connects TRBV7-9 to TRBJ1-1, with D uncertain. The CDR3 covers 13 residues. The germline V gene has CDR1 SEHNR and CDR2 FQNEAQ (reference sequence). Between the trimmed V and J ends, which lost 2 bases and 0 bases, there was a span of 4 bases. CDR3 in amino acids: CASSLLVNTEAFF. The CDR3 DNA is TGTGCCAGCAGCTTATTGGTGAACACTGAAGCTTTCTTT. The entire variable domain, with the rest obtained from reference TRBV7-9 and TRBJ1-1, is as follows: DTGVSQNPRHKITKRGQNVTFRCDPISEHNRLYWYRQTLGQGPEFLTYFQNEAQLEKSRLLSDRFSAERPKGSFSTLEIQRTEQGDSAMYLCASSLLVNTEAFFGQGTRLTVV.

The chain employs TRBV7-8 and TRBJ1-2, with a tentative D call TRBD1 (5 bases). V was cut by 5 bases and J by 4 bases, with 17 bases left in between. Germline values: CDR1 SGHVS, CDR2 FQNEAQ. This CDR3 is built from 15 residues. In DNA form, the CDR3 reads TGTGCCAGCAGCCAATACCGGCAGGGTGCCTATGGCTACACCTTC. This encodes CASSQYRQGAYGYTF.

The V call is TRBV12-3 or TRBV12-4, the J call TRBJ2-3; tentative D call: TRBD2 (5 bases). V lost 2 bases and J 2 bases, leaving 8 bases between the germline ends. The CDR3 has 14 amino acids. The CDR3 DNA reads as TGTGCCAGCAGTTTAAGGGAGTTCACAGATACGCAGTATTTT. Its protein is CASSLREFTDTQYF.

The chain couples TRBV20-1 to TRBJ1-2; D gene unclear. CDR1 and CDR2 from the germline V gene are DFQATT and SNEGSKA (reference sequence). Deletions cut 0 bases from V and 6 bases from J, with 14 bases between. This CDR3 contains 14 residues. CDR3: CSARDLSTANGYTF. DNA for the CDR3: TGCAGTGCTAGAGATCTGAGTACAGCAAATGGCTACACCTTC.

V usage is TRBV20-1 and J usage is TRBJ1-1; no clear D. The CDR3 is 12 residues long. Per germline, CDR1 DFQATT and CDR2 SNEGSKA (reference sequence). V shed 1 base and J shed 1 base, with 4 bases lying between them. CDR3 sequence: CSARAPNTEAFF. In DNA form, the CDR3 reads TGCAGTGCTAGAGCTCCGAACACTGAAGCTTTCTTT.

The J gene is TRBJ2-2, the V gene TRBV5-1; D not certain. This CDR3 has 14 amino acids. Looked up from germline, CDR1 is SGHRS and CDR2 is YFSETQ. V was cut by 1 base and J by 0 bases, with 4 bases left in between. Here the CDR3 reads CASSLTANTGELFF. The DNA for the CDR3 is TGCGCCAGCAGCTTGACAGCGAACACCGGGGAGCTGTTTTTT.

The V gene is TRBV3-1, the J gene TRBJ1-6; TRBD1 is a possible D gene (5 bases). The CDR3 runs 14 residues. The V end was cut by 4 bases, the J end by 8 bases, with 12 bases between. Per germline, CDR1 LGHDT and CDR2 YNNKEL (reference sequence). The CDR3 DNA sequence: TGTGCCAGCAGCCTGGGAGGGACCTATTCACCCCTCCACTTT. Translating gives CASSLGGTYSPLHF.

The chain couples TRBV15 to TRBJ2-1; D is ambiguous. V was trimmed by 6 bases and J by 0 bases, leaving 12 bases between them. Germline CDR1 is LNHNV and CDR2 is YYDKDF (reference sequence). The CDR3 sequence is 15 residues long. The CDR3 spells CATSLVRVSYNEQFF. For the CDR3, the DNA is TGTGCCACCAGTCTAGTACGGGTCTCCTACAATGAGCAGTTCTTC.

The chain uses TRBV3-1 and TRBJ2-1; the D gene is possibly TRBD1 (7 bases). This CDR3 comprises 13 residues. The germline V gene has CDR1 LGHDT and CDR2 YNNKEL (reference sequence). V lost 2 bases to trimming and J lost 11 bases, with 13 bases between them. CDR3: CASSQPGGQQQFF. As DNA, the CDR3 is TGTGCCAGCAGCCAACCAGGGGGGCAGCAGCAGTTCTTC.

V is TRBV12-3 or TRBV12-4 and J is TRBJ2-6, with D unresolved. CDR3 length: 17 residues. Trimming shortened V by 5 bases and J by 4 bases, and 18 bases separated the two germline ends. CDR3 DNA sequence: TGTGCCAGCAGTAAGAATATTGGGCTGTCCGGGGCCAACGTCCTGACTTTC. Translating it yields CASSKNIGLSGANVLTF.

The V call is TRBV11-2, the J call TRBJ2-7; 9 bases agree with TRBD1. CDR1 and CDR2 from the germline V gene are SGHAT and FQNNGV. The V and J ends lost 3 bases and 0 bases, in that order; junction bases with no gene match: 3. The CDR3 has 15 residues. The CDR3 loop is CASSFGQGSSYEQYF. The CDR3 DNA follows: TGTGCCAGCAGCTTTGGACAGGGGAGCTCCTACGAGCAGTACTTC.